The 16 T cell receptor beta chains below come from one sample, sequenced in a study of neurological immune-mediated disorders. From the 5' RACE reads, TCRdb called clonotypes with MiXCR, one entry per CDR3 protein. The sample includes approximately 39,000 distinct CDR3 sequences, around 7.2% of them seen just once. The source material was CD4+ T cells from blood. These receptors all come from a man aged 45-65 years in good health.

This clonotype has a count of ten or more. The rearrangement joins TRBV4-3 to TRBJ1-6; TRBD1 might be the D (6 bases). CDR1 and CDR2 (germline): LGHNA, YSLEER. The CDR3 runs 16 residues. V was shortened by 2 bases and J by 8 bases, with 16 bases between the two germline ends. CDR3 nucleotide sequence: TGCGCCAGCAGCCAATTCCGCAGGGGAGGAGATTCACCCCTCCACTTT. Amino acid sequence: CASSQFRRGGDSPLHF.

This clonotype was counted ten times or more. The chain carries TRBV29-1 and TRBJ1-1; no definite D call. Per germline, CDR1 SQVTM and CDR2 ANQGSEA. CDR3 length: 13 amino acids. Trimming cost V 4 bases and J 4 bases, with 13 bases left between them. The CDR3 region is CSVATVLFTEAFF. The CDR3 DNA sequence: TGCAGCGTTGCTACAGTATTGTTCACTGAAGCTTTCTTT.

This clonotype was observed a handful of times. The chain carries TRBV20-1 and TRBJ2-7, with 13 bases aligning to TRBD2. J was trimmed by 3 bases and V by 5 bases; bases with no gene match: 4. This CDR3 region has 14 residues. Germline lookup yields CDR1 DFQATT and CDR2 SNEGSKA (reference sequence). The CDR3 here is CSAPGTSGIYEQYF. DNA for the CDR3: TGCAGTGCTCCCGGGACTAGCGGGATCTACGAGCAGTACTTC.

The sample holds many counts of this clonotype. In DNA, the CDR3 is TGTGCCAGCAGCTTACCGTCCGGGGGCAGAGACATTCAGTACTTC. It is translated as CASSLPSGGRDIQYF. V is TRBV7-9 and J is TRBJ2-4; tentatively, D is TRBD1 or TRBD2 (6 bases each). This CDR3 comprises 15 residues. Germline V gives CDR1 SEHNR, CDR2 FQNEAQ (reference sequence). Trimming removed 2 bases from V and 8 bases from J, with 16 bases in between.

Ten or more counts support this clonotype. V is TRBV11-1 and J is TRBJ2-5; possible D gene TRBD1, 5 bases. Looked up from germline, CDR1 is SGHAT and CDR2 is FQDESV (reference sequence). V was clipped by 4 bases and J by 4 bases, with 10 bases between them. The length of the CDR3 is 13 residues. The CDR3 region is CASSSKTVETQYF. In DNA, the CDR3 is TGTGCCAGCAGCTCCAAGACAGTAGAGACCCAGTACTTC. Drawing the rest from reference TRBV11-1 and TRBJ2-5, the complete variable domain is EAEVAQSPRYKITEKSQAVAFWCDPISGHATLYWYRQILGQGPELLVQFQDESVVDDSQLPKDRFSAERLKGVDSTLKIQPAELGDSAMYLCASSSKTVETQYFGPGTRLLVL.

This clonotype came up many times. This rearrangement joins TRBV18 to TRBJ2-7, with 7 positions matching TRBD1. The germline gives CDR1 KGHSH, CDR2 LQKENI. V shed 5 bases and J 2 bases; nucleotides not matched to a gene: 3. This CDR3 is built from 13 residues. The CDR3 sequence: CASSTGTAYEQYF. The CDR3 DNA reads TGTGCCAGCTCAACCGGGACAGCCTACGAGCAGTACTTC. The full variable domain, its missing parts supplied by reference TRBV18 and TRBJ2-7, is NAGVMQNPRHLVRRRGQEARLRCSPMKGHSHVYWYRQLPEEGLKFMVYLQKENIIDESGMPKERFSAEFPKEGPSILRIQQVVRGDSAAYFCASSTGTAYEQYFGPGTRLTVT.

This clonotype showed up many times. This chain uses TRBV6-6 with TRBJ2-2, with TRBD2 matching 7 bases. The CDR3 runs 15 residues. The V and J ends lost 7 bases and 3 bases, in that order; junction bases with no gene match: 8. Germline CDR1 and CDR2: MNHNY and SVGAGI (reference sequence). CDR3: CASTIGLADTGELFF. The CDR3 nucleotides are TGTGCCAGCACAATCGGGCTAGCGGACACCGGGGAGCTGTTTTTT.

Many counts were recorded for this clonotype. The rearrangement uses TRBV20-1 and TRBJ2-1, with no clear D. This CDR3 region has 12 residues. The V end was cut by 6 bases, the J end by 5 bases, with 11 bases between. CDR1 and CDR2 (germline): DFQATT, SNEGSKA (reference sequence). The CDR3 DNA follows: TGCAGTGCAGGCAGGAGAAACAATGAGCAGTTCTTC. It translates to CSAGRRNNEQFF.

Ten or more counts support this clonotype. The V gene is TRBV7-7, the J gene TRBJ2-2; maybe TRBD1 (5 bases). Germline V gene sequence: CDR1 SSHAT, CDR2 FNYEAQ (reference sequence). Trimming removed 5 bases at V and 6 bases at J, with 10 bases between. CDR3 length: 13 residues. This CDR3 reads CASSPGAPGELFF. The CDR3 DNA is TGTGCCAGCAGCCCTGGGGCCCCCGGGGAGCTGTTTTTT.

This clonotype came up many times. The chain employs TRBV28 and TRBJ2-1; tentative D call: TRBD2 (5 bases). This CDR3 has 15 amino acids. V shed 5 bases and J shed 4 bases, with 15 bases lying between them. Germline CDR1 and CDR2: MDHEN and SYDVKM. CDR3: CASSPPPGTYNEQFF. CDR3 DNA sequence: TGTGCCAGCAGTCCCCCTCCGGGAACTTACAATGAGCAGTTCTTC. Full variable domain (missing parts from reference TRBV28 and TRBJ2-1): DVKVTQSSRYLVKRTGEKVFLECVQDMDHENMFWYRQDPGLGLRLIYFSYDVKMKEKGDIPEGYSVSREKKERFSLILESASTNQTSMYLCASSPPPGTYNEQFFGPGTRLTVL.

This chain joins TRBV18 and TRBJ1-6; D uncertain. The CDR3 consists of 14 residues. Looked up from germline, CDR1 is KGHSH and CDR2 is LQKENI. The V gene lost 3 bases and the J gene lost 5 bases, with 8 bases spanning the gap. The CDR3 sequence is CASSPGSHNSPLHF. The CDR3 DNA is TGTGCCAGCTCACCGGGCAGCCATAATTCACCCCTCCACTTT.

This clonotype has at least ten counts. The V and J genes are TRBV20-1 and TRBJ2-1; TRBD2 matches at 11 bases. In germline, CDR1 is DFQATT, CDR2 SNEGSKA (reference sequence). The CDR3 loop spans 17 amino acids. After removal of 1 base from V and 10 bases from J, the junction contained 15 bases not matched to a gene. DNA of the CDR3: TGCAGTGCTAGAGGAAGGCTGACTACTAGCGGGAGAGGGGAGCAGTTCTTC. Translating it yields CSARGRLTTSGRGEQFF.

This clonotype was picked up many times. This sequence joins TRBV7-8 and TRBJ2-3; TRBD1 agrees at 10 bases. CDR1 and CDR2 (germline): SGHVS, FQNEAQ. The junction had 3 bases not matched to a gene; V was cut back by 3 bases and J by 0 bases. This CDR3 spans 16 amino acids. The CDR3 region is CASSFRDRGSTDTQYF. In nucleotides, the CDR3 is TGTGCCAGCAGCTTCCGGGACAGGGGTAGCACAGATACGCAGTATTTT.

This clonotype was detected ten times or more. The gene calls are TRBV5-5 and TRBJ2-5; unclear D gene. V shed 1 base and J shed 3 bases, with 16 bases lying between them. Germline assignment: CDR1 SGHKS and CDR2 YYEKEE (reference sequence). CDR3 size: 16 residues. This chain's CDR3 is CASSLYIRKAKETQYF. The CDR3, as DNA: TGTGCCAGCAGCTTGTATATCAGAAAGGCCAAAGAGACCCAGTACTTC.

This clonotype was seen only a few times. The rearrangement joins TRBV5-1 to TRBJ2-2, with 7 positions matching TRBD1. Looked up from germline, CDR1 is SGHRS and CDR2 is YFSETQ. Trimming cost V 1 base and J 0 bases; bases outside gene matches: 6. The CDR3 totals 17 residues. In nucleotides, the CDR3 is TGCGCCAGCAGCTTGATACAGGGGACCGCGAACACCGGGGAGCTGTTTTTT. Amino acid sequence: CASSLIQGTANTGELFF.

A few counts support this clonotype. The rearrangement uses TRBV5-1 and TRBJ2-3, with 8 bases aligning to TRBD1. This CDR3 is 16 amino acids long. The germline V gene encodes CDR1 SGHRS and CDR2 YFSETQ. V dropped 4 bases and J dropped 2; count of bases not matched to a gene: 9. The CDR3 DNA reads as TGCGCCAGCAGCCTCGGACAGGGTAGGGCCACAGATACGCAGTATTTT. The encoded protein is CASSLGQGRATDTQYF.